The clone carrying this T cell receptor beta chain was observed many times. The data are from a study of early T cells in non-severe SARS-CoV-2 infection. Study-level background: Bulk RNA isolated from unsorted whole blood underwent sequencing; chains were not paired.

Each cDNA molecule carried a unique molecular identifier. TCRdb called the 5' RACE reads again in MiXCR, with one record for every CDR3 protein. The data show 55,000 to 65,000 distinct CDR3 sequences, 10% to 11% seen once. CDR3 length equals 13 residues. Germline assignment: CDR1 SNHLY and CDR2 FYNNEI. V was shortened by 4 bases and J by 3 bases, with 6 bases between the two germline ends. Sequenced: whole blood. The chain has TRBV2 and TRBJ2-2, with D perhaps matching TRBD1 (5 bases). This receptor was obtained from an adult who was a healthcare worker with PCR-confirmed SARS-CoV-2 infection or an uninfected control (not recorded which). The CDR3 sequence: CASSGTHTGELFF. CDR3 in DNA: TGTGCCAGCAGTGGGACACACACCGGGGAGCTGTTTTTT.